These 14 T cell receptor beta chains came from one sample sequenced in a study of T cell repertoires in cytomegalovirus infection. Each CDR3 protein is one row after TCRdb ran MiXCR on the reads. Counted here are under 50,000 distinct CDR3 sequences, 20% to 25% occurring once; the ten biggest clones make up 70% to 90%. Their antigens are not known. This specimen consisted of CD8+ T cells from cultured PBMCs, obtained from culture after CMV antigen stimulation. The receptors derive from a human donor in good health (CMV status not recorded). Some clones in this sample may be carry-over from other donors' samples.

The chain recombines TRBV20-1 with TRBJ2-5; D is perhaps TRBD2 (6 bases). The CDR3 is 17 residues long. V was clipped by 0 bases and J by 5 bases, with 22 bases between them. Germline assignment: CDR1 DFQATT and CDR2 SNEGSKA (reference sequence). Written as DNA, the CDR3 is TGCAGTGCTAGAGATCGCTCGGGAGTCACCGTGAGGGAGACCCAGTACTTC. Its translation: CSARDRSGVTVRETQYF.

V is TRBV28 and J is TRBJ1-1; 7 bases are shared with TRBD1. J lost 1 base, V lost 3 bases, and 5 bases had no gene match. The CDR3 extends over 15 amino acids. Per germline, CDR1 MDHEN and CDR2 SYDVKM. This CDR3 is CASSFPRTGNTEAFF. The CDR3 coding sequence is TGTGCCAGCAGTTTCCCGCGGACAGGGAACACTGAAGCTTTCTTT.

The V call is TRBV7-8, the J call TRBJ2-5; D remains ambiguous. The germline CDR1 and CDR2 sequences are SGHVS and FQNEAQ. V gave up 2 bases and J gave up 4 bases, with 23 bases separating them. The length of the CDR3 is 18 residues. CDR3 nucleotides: TGTGCCAGCAGCTTACTGGAGTCCACCCTATCCCTGGGAGAGACCCAGTACTTC. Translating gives CASSLLESTLSLGETQYF.

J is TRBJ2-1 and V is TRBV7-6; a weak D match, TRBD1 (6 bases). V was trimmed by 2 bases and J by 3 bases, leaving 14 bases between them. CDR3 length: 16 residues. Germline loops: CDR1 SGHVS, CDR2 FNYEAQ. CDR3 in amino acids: CASSLFGQQDYNEQFF. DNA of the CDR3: TGTGCCAGCAGCTTATTCGGACAGCAAGACTACAATGAGCAGTTCTTC.

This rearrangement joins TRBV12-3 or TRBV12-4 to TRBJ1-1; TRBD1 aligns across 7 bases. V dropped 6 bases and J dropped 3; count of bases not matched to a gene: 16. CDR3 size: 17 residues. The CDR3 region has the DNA TGTGCCAGCAGGCGAAGCCGGGACAGCCCAAGGGACACTGAAGCTTTCTTT. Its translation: CASRRSRDSPRDTEAFF.

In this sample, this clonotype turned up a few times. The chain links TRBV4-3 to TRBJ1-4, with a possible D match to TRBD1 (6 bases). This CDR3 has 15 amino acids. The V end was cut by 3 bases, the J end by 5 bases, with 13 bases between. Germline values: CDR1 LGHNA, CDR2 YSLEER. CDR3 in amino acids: CASSQEGQKNEKLFF. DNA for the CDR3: TGCGCCAGCAGCCAGGAAGGACAGAAAAATGAAAAACTGTTTTTT.

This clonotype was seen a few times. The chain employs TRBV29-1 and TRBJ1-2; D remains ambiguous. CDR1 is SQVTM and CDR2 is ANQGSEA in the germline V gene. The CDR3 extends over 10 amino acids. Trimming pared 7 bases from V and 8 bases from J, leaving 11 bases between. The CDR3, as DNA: TGCAGCGCCGATTCCGAGGGCTACACCTTC. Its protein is CSADSEGYTF.

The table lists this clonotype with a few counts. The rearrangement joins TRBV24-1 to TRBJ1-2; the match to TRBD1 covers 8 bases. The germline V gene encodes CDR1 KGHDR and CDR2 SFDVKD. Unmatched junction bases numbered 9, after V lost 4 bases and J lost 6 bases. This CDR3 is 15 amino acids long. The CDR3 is CATSDPEDRGHGYTF. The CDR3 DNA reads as TGTGCCACCAGTGACCCCGAAGACAGGGGACATGGCTACACCTTC.

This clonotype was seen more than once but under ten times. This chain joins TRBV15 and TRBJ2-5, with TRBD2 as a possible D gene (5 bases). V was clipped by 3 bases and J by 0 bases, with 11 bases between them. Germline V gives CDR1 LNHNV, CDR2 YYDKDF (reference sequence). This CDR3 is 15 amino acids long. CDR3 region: CATSRSGEYQETQYF. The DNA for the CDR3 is TGTGCCACCAGCAGGTCCGGGGAGTACCAAGAGACCCAGTACTTC.

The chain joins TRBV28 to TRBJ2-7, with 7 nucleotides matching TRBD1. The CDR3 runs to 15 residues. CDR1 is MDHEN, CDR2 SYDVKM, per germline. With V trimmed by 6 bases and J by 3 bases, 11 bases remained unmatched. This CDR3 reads CASSLTGTDYYEQYF. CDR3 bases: TGTGCCAGCAGCCTTACCGGGACAGACTACTACGAGCAGTACTTC.

CDR3 DNA: TGTGCCAGCAGCTTAGGTTCCGGGAGCTCCTACAATGAGCAGTTCTTC. It yields the protein CASSLGSGSSYNEQFF. The chain couples TRBV7-6 to TRBJ2-1; possibly TRBD2 for D (6 bases). The CDR3 runs 16 residues. Germline CDR1 reads SGHVS; CDR2 reads FNYEAQ. Between the trimmed V and J ends, which lost 1 base and 0 bases, there was a span of 10 bases.

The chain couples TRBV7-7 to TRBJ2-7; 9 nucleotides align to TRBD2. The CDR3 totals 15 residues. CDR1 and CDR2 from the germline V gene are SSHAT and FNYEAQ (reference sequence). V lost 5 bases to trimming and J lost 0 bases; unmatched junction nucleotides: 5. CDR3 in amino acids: CASSPGTSFSYEQYF. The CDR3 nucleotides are TGTGCCAGCAGCCCCGGGACTAGCTTCTCCTACGAGCAGTACTTC.

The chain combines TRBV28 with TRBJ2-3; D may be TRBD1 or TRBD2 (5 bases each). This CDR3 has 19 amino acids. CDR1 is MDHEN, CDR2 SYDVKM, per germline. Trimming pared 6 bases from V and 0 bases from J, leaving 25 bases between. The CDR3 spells CASRTPARDPGTSTDTQYF. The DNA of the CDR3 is TGTGCCAGCAGAACACCAGCACGGGACCCAGGAACAAGCACAGATACGCAGTATTTT.

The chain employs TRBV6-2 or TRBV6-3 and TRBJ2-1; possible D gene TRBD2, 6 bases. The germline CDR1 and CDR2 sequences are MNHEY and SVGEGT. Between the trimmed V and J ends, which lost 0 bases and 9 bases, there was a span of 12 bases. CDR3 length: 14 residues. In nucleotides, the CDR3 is TGTGCCAGCAGTTACTCGGGGGGAGCCGCTGAGCAGTTCTTC. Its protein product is CASSYSGGAAEQFF.